A single sample gave rise to the 29 T cell receptor beta chains below, sequenced in a study of T cell responses to AZD1222 COVID-19 vaccine. Here immunoSEQ multiplex PCR was the method, and the copy in TCRdb shows in-frame clones only, minus some. The sample carries about 76,000 clones, about 88% recorded once. The material sequenced was peripheral blood, taken on day 0 of AZD1222 vaccination. The receptors come from an adult in good health.

This chain joins TRBV19 and TRBJ2-5, with 8 bases identical to TRBD1. CDR1 is LNHDA and CDR2 is SQIVND in the germline V gene (reference sequence). V lost 3 bases to trimming and J lost 5 bases; unmatched junction nucleotides: 8. The CDR3 spans 15 residues. The CDR3: CASSMGRGHVETQYF. For the CDR3, the DNA is TGTGCCAGTAGTATGGGCAGGGGGCATGTGGAGACCCAGTACTTC.

The genes are TRBV7-9 and TRBJ2-3, with no clear D. Trimming removed 0 bases at V and 4 bases at J, with 14 bases between. The CDR3 extends over 16 amino acids. The V gene's germline CDR1 is SEHNR and CDR2 FQNEAQ (reference sequence). CDR3 sequence: CASSLARTPDADTQYF. The DNA for the CDR3 is TGTGCCAGCAGCTTAGCGCGAACCCCGGACGCAGATACGCAGTATTTT.

V gene TRBV12-5 combines with J gene TRBJ1-2; TRBD1 matches at 7 bases. Trimming removed 1 base from V and 4 bases from J; junction bases left unmatched: 6. Germline values: CDR1 LGHNT, CDR2 FRNRAP. CDR3 length: 15 amino acids. The CDR3 here is CASGLDRGKVYGYTF. The CDR3 DNA sequence: TGTGCTAGTGGTTTGGACAGGGGAAAAGTCTATGGCTACACCTTC.

The chain is built from TRBV25-1 and TRBJ2-5; 7 positions match TRBD1. CDR1 and CDR2 from the germline V gene are MGHDK and SYGVNS. The CDR3 is made up of 15 amino acids. With 2 bases clipped from V and 4 bases from J, the junction kept 7 bases outside the gene matches. CDR3 in amino acids: CASSEPTGWRETQYF. For the CDR3, the DNA is TGTGCCAGCAGTGAACCGACAGGGTGGCGAGAGACCCAGTACTTC.

V usage is TRBV6-5 and J usage is TRBJ2-3, with TRBD2 as a possible D gene (6 bases). The CDR3 runs to 15 residues. The germline V and J ends were trimmed by 5 bases and 0 bases, with 12 bases remaining between them. Germline V gene lookup returns CDR1 MNHEY and CDR2 SVGAGI. As DNA, the CDR3 is TGTGCCAGCAGTCCCGGGACTCCTAGCACAGATACGCAGTATTTT. Amino acid sequence: CASSPGTPSTDTQYF.

This clone was seen a single time. The genes are TRBV2 and TRBJ2-3, with 7 bases matching TRBD2. V shed 7 bases, J shed 4 bases, and the junction held 11 bases outside the gene matches. From germline, CDR1 is SNHLY and CDR2 FYNNEI. The CDR3 is 15 amino acids. In DNA, the CDR3 is TGTGCCAGCACGGTGGGGGGAGGGTCGGCAGATACGCAGTATTTT. This gives the protein CASTVGGGSADTQYF. Looking up the rest from reference TRBV2 and TRBJ2-3 gives the full variable domain: EPEVTQTPSHQVTQMGQEVILRCVPISNHLYFYWYRQILGQKVEFLVSFYNNEISEKSEIFDDQFSVERPDGSNFTLKIRSTKLEDSAMYFCASTVGGGSADTQYFGPGTRLTVL.

The chain links TRBV5-5 to TRBJ2-1; D call uncertain. Germline-derived CDR1 and CDR2 are SGHKS and YYEKEE (reference sequence). The CDR3 sequence is 13 residues long. Trimming stripped 7 bases from V and 0 bases from J, with 8 bases between. Written as DNA, the CDR3 is TGTGCCAGCCGGCTCTACTCCTACAATGAGCAGTTCTTC. Protein: CASRLYSYNEQFF.

This rearrangement joins TRBV5-8 to TRBJ2-5; D may be TRBD1 (6 bases). The germline CDR1 and CDR2 sequences are SGHTS and YDEGEE. The V gene lost 0 bases and the J gene lost 3 bases, with 9 bases spanning the gap. The length of the CDR3 is 14 residues. CDR3 sequence (DNA): TGTGCCAGCAGCTTGGCCCCAGGGGAAGAGACCCAGTACTTC. Protein: CASSLAPGEETQYF.

The DNA for the CDR3 is TGCGCCAGCAGTTTTACAGGGGGCGCGGAAGCTTTCTTT. The encoded protein is CASSFTGGAEAFF. The chain carries TRBV5-1 and TRBJ1-1; 9 positions agree with TRBD1. With 5 bases clipped from V and 8 bases from J, the junction kept 7 bases outside the gene matches. The CDR3 contains 13 residues. CDR1 SGHRS and CDR2 YFSETQ come from the germline V gene.

The chain combines TRBV18 with TRBJ2-3; no reliable D call. The CDR3 is 13 residues long. The germline gives CDR1 KGHSH, CDR2 LQKENI. V dropped 2 bases and J dropped 2 bases, with 5 bases sitting between them. Here the CDR3 DNA reads TGTGCCAGCTCACCAGACATCACAGATACGCAGTATTTT. This translates into CASSPDITDTQYF.

V is TRBV12-3 or TRBV12-4 and J is TRBJ1-1; D is ambiguous. The CDR3 consists of 13 residues. Trimming removed 1 base at V and 5 bases at J, with 8 bases between. CDR3 protein: CASSLGSVTEAFF. For the CDR3, the DNA is TGTGCCAGCAGTTTAGGGTCGGTTACTGAAGCTTTCTTT.

The V call is TRBV6-5, the J call TRBJ2-3, with D tentatively TRBD1 (5 bases). Between the trimmed V and J ends, which lost 7 bases and 0 bases, there was a span of 14 bases. The germline gives CDR1 MNHEY, CDR2 SVGAGI. This CDR3 contains 15 residues. The CDR3 reads CASKGAGISTDTQYF. The CDR3, as DNA: TGTGCCAGCAAAGGGGCAGGGATTAGCACAGATACGCAGTATTTT.

This chain joins TRBV11-2 and TRBJ2-7; tentative D call: TRBD2 (5 bases). The CDR3 totals 14 residues. V was pared by 6 bases and J by 3 bases, with 15 bases between. CDR1 and CDR2 from the germline V gene are SGHAT and FQNNGV. DNA for the CDR3: TGTGCCAGCAGTGGAGGACTGGTAATCTACGAGCAGTACTTC. It encodes CASSGGLVIYEQYF.

In its sample, this clone was seen a few times. The V and J genes are TRBV19 and TRBJ1-2; D uncertain. This CDR3 contains 15 residues. V was shortened by 7 bases and J by 7 bases, with 22 bases between the two germline ends. CDR1 is LNHDA, CDR2 SQIVND, per germline (reference sequence). CDR3 region: CASTTPWKGGSGYTF. CDR3 DNA: TGTGCCAGTACCACCCCCTGGAAGGGTGGATCTGGCTACACCTTC.

The CDR3 reads CAISGSLPPYEQYV. DNA of the CDR3: TGTGCCATCAGTGGGAGTCTCCCTCCCTACGAGCAGTACGTC. V gene TRBV10-3 combines with J gene TRBJ2-7; D remains unclear. CDR3 length equals 14 residues. Trimming stripped 4 bases from V and 2 bases from J, with 12 bases between. Germline CDR1 reads ENHRY; CDR2 reads SYGVKD.

As DNA, the CDR3 is TGCGCCAGCAGCACTGACAGGGGCGGGGCCCAGTACTTC. Translating it yields CASSTDRGGAQYF. The J gene is TRBJ2-5, the V gene TRBV5-1, with 8 bases aligning to TRBD1. Germline V CDR1 and CDR2: SGHRS, YFSETQ. V was pared by 4 bases and J by 9 bases, with 8 bases of the junction left unmatched. This CDR3 spans 13 amino acids.

The chain employs TRBV28 and TRBJ2-5; 8 positions agree with TRBD1. Germline lookup yields CDR1 MDHEN and CDR2 SYDVKM. This CDR3 has 14 residues. V dropped 6 bases and J dropped 5; count of bases not matched to a gene: 8. CDR3 DNA sequence: TGTGCCAGCAGGGGACAGGCACTCTATGAGACCCAGTACTTC. This codes for CASRGQALYETQYF.

This sequence joins TRBV5-1 and TRBJ2-2, with a weak D call TRBD2 (5 bases). CDR1 is SGHRS and CDR2 is YFSETQ in the germline V gene. The CDR3 is made up of 13 amino acids. Trimming left V 4 bases short and J 1 base short, with 5 bases between. CDR3 sequence: CASSRGNTGELFF. The CDR3 nucleotides are TGCGCCAGCAGCCGGGGGAACACCGGGGAGCTGTTTTTT. The full variable domain, its missing parts supplied by reference TRBV5-1 and TRBJ2-2, is KAGVTQTPRYLIKTRGQQVTLSCSPISGHRSVSWYQQTPGQGLQFLFEYFSETQRNKGNFPGRFSGRQFSNSRSEMNVSTLELGDSALYLCASSRGNTGELFFGEGSRLTVL.

V is TRBV5-6 and J is TRBJ2-2, with a possible D match to TRBD1 (6 bases). The CDR3 contains 15 residues. Germline CDR1 reads SGHDT; CDR2 reads YYEEEE. V was cut by 0 bases and J by 4 bases, with 10 bases left in between. The CDR3 region is CASSLGGRVTGELFF. The CDR3 nucleotides are TGTGCCAGCAGCTTGGGGGGGCGCGTCACCGGGGAGCTGTTTTTT.

The rearrangement links TRBV9 to TRBJ2-2; 7 nucleotides align to TRBD1. V lost 0 bases and J lost 8; bases outside the gene matches: 4. The CDR3 loop spans 14 amino acids. Germline loops: CDR1 SGDLS, CDR2 YYNGEE. This CDR3 is CASSVAQGVGELFF. The CDR3 nucleotides read TGTGCCAGCAGCGTAGCTCAGGGGGTTGGGGAGCTGTTTTTT.

This clone was found a few times. The rearrangement joins TRBV7-2 to TRBJ2-6, with 9 bases aligning to TRBD1. The germline CDR1 and CDR2 sequences are SGHTA and FQGNSA. The junction had 6 bases not matched to a gene; V was cut back by 1 base and J by 2 bases. The CDR3 runs 18 residues. CDR3 coding DNA: TGTGCCAGCAGCTTAGGGGGACAGGGTGGTGCTGGGGCCAACGTCCTGACTTTC. It is translated as CASSLGGQGGAGANVLTF.

The chain carries TRBV4-1 and TRBJ2-4; 9 bases are shared with TRBD2. This CDR3 region has 16 residues. CDR1 MGHRA and CDR2 YSYEKL come from the germline V gene. With 4 bases clipped from V and 8 bases from J, the junction kept 12 bases outside the gene matches. In nucleotides, the CDR3 is TGCGCCAGCAGCCGAGAGGGGCGGGGGGGCGTGGACATTCAGTACTTC. Amino acid sequence: CASSREGRGGVDIQYF.

This clone was recorded once. The chain joins TRBV11-2 to TRBJ2-2; D may be TRBD1 (6 bases). Germline loops: CDR1 SGHAT, CDR2 FQNNGV. The V end was cut by 6 bases, the J end by 5 bases, with 13 bases between. The CDR3 length is 14 residues. CDR3 amino acids: CASSTGTRTGELFF. The DNA for the CDR3 is TGTGCCAGCAGTACAGGGACGAGGACCGGGGAGCTGTTTTTT.

The chain couples TRBV6-6 to TRBJ2-2, with D maybe TRBD2 (5 bases). The CDR3 is made up of 13 amino acids. Germline V gene lookup returns CDR1 MNHNY and CDR2 SVGAGI (reference sequence). Trimming stripped 4 bases from V and 7 bases from J, with 10 bases between. The CDR3 reads CASSFSRDGELFF. The CDR3 DNA is TGTGCCAGCAGTTTCAGCCGGGACGGGGAGCTGTTTTTT.

The chain has TRBV5-1 and TRBJ1-2; 10 bases map to TRBD1. This CDR3 contains 15 residues. With 4 bases clipped from V and 2 bases from J, the junction kept 5 bases outside the gene matches. CDR1 and CDR2 (germline): SGHRS, YFSETQ. Here the CDR3 reads CASSKGQGDNYGYTF. The CDR3 DNA reads as TGCGCCAGCAGCAAAGGACAGGGGGACAACTATGGCTACACCTTC.

This rearrangement joins TRBV7-9 to TRBJ2-1, with no clear D. Germline values: CDR1 SEHNR, CDR2 FQNEAQ (reference sequence). The CDR3 extends over 12 amino acids. Trimming took off 5 bases at V and 2 bases at J, with 4 bases between the two ends. This chain's CDR3 is CASSATYNEQFF. The CDR3 nucleotides read TGTGCCAGCAGCGCAACCTACAATGAGCAGTTCTTC.

The count of this clone is one. The CDR3 sequence is CASSLRGAGVETQYF. CDR3 nucleotides: TGCGCCAGCAGCTTGAGGGGGGCCGGGGTAGAGACCCAGTACTTC. The chain recombines TRBV5-1 with TRBJ2-5; either TRBD1 or TRBD2 may supply D (6 bases each). Germline lookup yields CDR1 SGHRS and CDR2 YFSETQ. This CDR3 has 15 residues. The V end lost 1 base, the J end lost 4 bases, and 14 bases lay between the germline ends.

The V call is TRBV24-1, the J call TRBJ2-1; D ambiguous. This CDR3 region has 13 residues. The germline V gene encodes CDR1 KGHDR and CDR2 SFDVKD. V was trimmed by 0 bases and J by 7 bases, leaving 6 bases between them. The CDR3 bases are TGTGCCACCAGTGATTTGCTTAGTAATGAGCAGTTCTTC. Residues: CATSDLLSNEQFF.

V and J are TRBV11-2 and TRBJ2-1; D might be TRBD2 (5 bases). Germline V gene lookup returns CDR1 SGHAT and CDR2 FQNNGV. The CDR3 is 16 amino acids. V was clipped by 2 bases and J by 2 bases, with 13 bases between them. The CDR3 DNA is TGTGCCAGCAGCTTAATTCGTGGAGGCGCCTACAATGAGCAGTTCTTC. It specifies CASSLIRGGAYNEQFF.